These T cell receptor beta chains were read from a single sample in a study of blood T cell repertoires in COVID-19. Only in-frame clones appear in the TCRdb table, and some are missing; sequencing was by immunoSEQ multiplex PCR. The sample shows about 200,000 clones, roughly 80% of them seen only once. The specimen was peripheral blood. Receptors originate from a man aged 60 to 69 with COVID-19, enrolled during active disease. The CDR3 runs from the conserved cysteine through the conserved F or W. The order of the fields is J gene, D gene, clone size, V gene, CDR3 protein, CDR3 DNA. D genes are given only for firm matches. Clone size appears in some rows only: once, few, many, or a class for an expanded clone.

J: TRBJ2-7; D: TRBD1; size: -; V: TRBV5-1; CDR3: CASSWTGGKVGEQYF; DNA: TGCGCCAGCAGCTGGACAGGGGGCAAAGTAGGCGAGCAGTACTTC
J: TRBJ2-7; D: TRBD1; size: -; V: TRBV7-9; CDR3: CASTQTGGHGEQYF; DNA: TGTGCCAGCACCCAGACAGGGGGGCATGGAGAGCAGTACTTC
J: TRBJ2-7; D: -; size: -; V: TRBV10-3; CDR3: CAIRAGTPAYEQYF; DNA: TGTGCCATCAGGGCCGGGACACCGGCCTACGAGCAGTACTTC
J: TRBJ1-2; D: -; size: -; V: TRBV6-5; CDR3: CASRGRQIYGYTF; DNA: TGTGCCAGCAGGGGCCGACAGATCTATGGCTACACCTTC
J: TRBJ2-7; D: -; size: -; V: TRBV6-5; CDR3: CASKETAYEQYF; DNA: TGTGCCAGCAAGGAGACTGCCTACGAGCAGTACTTC
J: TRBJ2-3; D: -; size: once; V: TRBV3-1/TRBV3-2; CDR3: CASSQDPRNTQYF; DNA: TGTGCCAGCAGCCAAGATCCGAGGAATACGCAGTATTTT
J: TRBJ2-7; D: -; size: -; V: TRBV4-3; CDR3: CASSQDRDTEQYF; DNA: TGCGCCAGCAGCCAAGATCGAGATACCGAGCAGTACTTC
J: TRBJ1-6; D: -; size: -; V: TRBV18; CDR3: CASSPQSGGAGSPLHF; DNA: TGTGCCAGCTCACCACAGTCTGGGGGCGCCGGTTCACCCCTCCACTTT
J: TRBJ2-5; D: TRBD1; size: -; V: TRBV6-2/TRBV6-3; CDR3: CASSYRGTGVQETQYF; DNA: TGTGCCAGCAGTTACCGCGGGACAGGGGTACAAGAGACCCAGTACTTC
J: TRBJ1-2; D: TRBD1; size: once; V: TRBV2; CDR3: CASSARRQGAKGYTF; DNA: TGTGCCAGCAGTGCGAGGCGACAGGGGGCGAAGGGCTACACCTTC
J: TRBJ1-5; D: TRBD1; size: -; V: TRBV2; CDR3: CASRLDRVNQPQHF; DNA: TGTGCCAGCAGACTGGACAGGGTCAATCAGCCCCAGCATTTT